Sequencing of this T cell receptor (beta chain) was carried out in a study of blood T cells in healthy people across ages. This clonotype was seen only a few times. Combining a sample-barcoded 5' primer with a J-beta primer mix, a second PCR ran for roughly 6 to 12 cycles. TCRdb reanalysed the 5' RACE reads using MiXCR and keeps one entry per CDR3 protein. This sample has 750,000 to 950,000 distinct CDR3 sequences, with approximately 24% found just once. The CDR3 contains 16 residues. V lost 2 bases and J lost 1; bases outside the gene matches: 10. Looked up from germline, CDR1 is DFQATT and CDR2 is SNEGSKA (reference sequence). These same records also appear under a second study, on T cells of mothers and their children. That work states: It was found that thymic selection shapes TCR recombination output similarly in related and unrelated pairs.

The chain couples TRBV20-1 to TRBJ2-5; 7 bases line up with TRBD1. Sample: blood. The receptor was isolated from a boy aged 10-17 years in good health. CDR3 in DNA: TGCAGTGCTAGACCCTCAGACCGGGACAGCCAAGAGACCCAGTACTTC. Translating gives CSARPSDRDSQETQYF.